Reported below is one TCR beta chain. Its antigen is currently not known. There are no base qualities to consult, and no much larger clone falls within one base. Donors were a few dozen systemically healthy Caucasian individuals from Russia aged roughly 6 to 100 years. Around 9.9 milliliters of peripheral blood were collected from each donor into EDTA-treated Vacutainer tubes. Ficoll-Paque density-gradient centrifugation was used to isolate PBMCs, with at least 7 million obtained per sample. Total RNA, at least 6 micrograms per sample, was extracted from PBMCs with Trizol reagent. Naive CD45RAhigh/CD27high T cell percentages were measured by flow cytometry on a PBMC aliquot from every donor. The method behind the library was 5' RACE. Sequencing relied on an Illumina HiSeq 2500. A second PCR of about 7 to 12 cycles was run with a J-beta primer mix and a sample-barcoded 5' primer. A template-switch 5' adaptor carrying 12 random nucleotides introduced a unique molecular identifier onto each TCR beta cDNA molecule. At least 2.5 million CDR3-containing paired-end reads were obtained from each sample. The Mint cDNA synthesis kit, primed by a TRBC-specific oligonucleotide, was used to synthesize first-strand cDNA from all RNA. After uracil-DNA glycosylase treatment, a first 18-cycle PCR used universal primers M1SS and BC2_uni_R on all cDNA. The original methods were these. Each sample was normalized by randomly selecting 1 million high-quality reads, each carrying a distinct molecular identifier. Reads with shared molecular identifiers were discarded instead of being binned into consensus sequences. MiTCR, with a Q25 quality threshold and the strictest error-elimination algorithm, was used for CDR3 identification, clonotype clustering and error correction. A nonparametric unseen species model with Euler transformation was used to estimate lower-bound total TCR beta diversity. Starting from the raw public reads, TCRdb applied fastp trimming at Q25, assembled clones with MiXCR and retained in-frame beta chains. Duplicate CDR3 protein sequences are folded into a single record with the most common DNA and genes. TCRdb's processing, not the authors', yielded these V and J calls. Present in this sample are some 1.5 million distinct CDR3 sequences, 28% of which were seen just once. Jointly, the top ten make up 7.7% of the sample.

The data derive from a study of blood T cells in healthy people across ages (dated by TCRdb to between 2014 and 2016). Background for the entire study: In model experiments, roughly one uniquely barcoded TCR beta cDNA molecule per two T cells was captured by template switching. Four age groups were formed from the donors: young (average roughly 15 years), middle-aged (around 41), aged (approximately 60) and long-lived (about 75). The study analyzed two additional independent replicas of 1 million unique cDNA reads from the same blood draw for two donors, one aged 18 to 29 and one aged 80 or older. Age-related changes in TCR beta repertoire diversity were measured in the study by deep sequencing normalized with unique cDNA molecular identifiers. Donors of different ages were randomly distributed across sequencing lanes to avoid experimental bias.

Overall results and qualifications from the work: The percentage of naive T cells measured by flow cytometry correlated strongly with observed TCR beta diversity. The CMV infection status of donors was not known, potentially confounding age-related changes in expanded clonotypes. Compared with the aged group, the long-lived group had more naive CD4+ T cells, fewer expanded clones and increased TCR diversity, suggesting age selection. As age increased, observed TCR beta diversity per million T cells dropped in a roughly linear way, and a significant reduction was already evident by age around 41. Total diversity estimates from one million sequenced T cells were considered lower bounds and underestimates. Conclusive comparison of naive and antigen-experienced compartments was prevented by the profiling of bulk unsorted PBMCs.

The sequence derives from a woman aged 25 to 45 in good health. The sequenced sample was blood.

The nucleotide sequence is TGTGCCAGCAGTTTATCTCTTCGGCCCGGGGGGGCGAAGGATGAGCAGTTCTTC. Protein translation: CASSLSLRPGGAKDEQFF. The chain is encoded by TRBV28 joined to TRBJ2-1, and TRBD2 aligns with 8 junction nucleotides. Taken from the germline V gene, the CDR1 and CDR2 loops are MDHEN and SYDVKM. Reading from cysteine to phenylalanine, the CDR3 counts 18 amino acids. This entry keeps only the CDR3 DNA: 54 bases, framed from base 1. V ends up 1 base short and J 8 bases short, with an unmatched junction base count of 16.